This T cell receptor beta chain stems from a study of blood T cell repertoires in COVID-19. Study background: The United States, Italy and Spain were the sources of the acute and convalescent COVID-19 samples.

Enrolled through a virtual design, the participants were between 18 and 89 years of age and came from about two dozen US areas. Among Cohort 3 donors, those recovered had two negative PCRs, clearance, or symptom resolution. Per the study methods: Amplification with reference gene primers provided the estimates of nucleated cell counts. TCRdb's table, derived via immunoSEQ multiplex PCR, lists solely in-frame clones and lacks some. V, J and clone size are taken as reported in that table, and D and trimming were inferred from the DNA itself. The sample includes 250,000 to 350,000 clones, approximately 83% of them seen just once. The CDR3 is 14 residues long. Germline loops: CDR1 SGHRS, CDR2 YFSETQ. V was clipped by 4 bases and J by 2 bases, with 11 bases between them.

This TCR was sampled from a woman in her 30s who had recovered from COVID-19. The sequenced sample consisted of PBMCs or T cells enriched from blood (not recorded which). The chain uses TRBV5-1 and TRBJ2-3; TRBD1 might be the D (6 bases). The CDR3 region has the DNA TGCGCCAGCAGCCCCGGACAGTTCACAGATACGCAGTATTTT. Translated: CASSPGQFTDTQYF.